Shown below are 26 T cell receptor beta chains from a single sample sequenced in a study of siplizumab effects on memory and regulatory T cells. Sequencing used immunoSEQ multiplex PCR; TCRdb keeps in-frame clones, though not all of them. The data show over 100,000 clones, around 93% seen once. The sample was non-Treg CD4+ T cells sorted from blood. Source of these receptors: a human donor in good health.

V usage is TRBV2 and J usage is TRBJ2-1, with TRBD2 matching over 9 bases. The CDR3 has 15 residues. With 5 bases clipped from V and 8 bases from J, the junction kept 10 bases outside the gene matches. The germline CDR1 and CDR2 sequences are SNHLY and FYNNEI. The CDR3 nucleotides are TGTGCCAGCAGTTGGGAGGCGGGGGGGCGATATGAGCAGTTCTTC. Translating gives CASSWEAGGRYEQFF.

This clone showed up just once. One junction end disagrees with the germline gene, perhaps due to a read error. The CDR3 region has the DNA TGTGCCAGCAACTTACGAGCGGGGGGTAGAGGGGAGCTGTTTTTT. Its protein product is CASNLRAGGRGELFF. This sequence joins TRBV7-2 and TRBJ2-2; TRBD2 matches at 9 bases. The CDR3 length is 15 residues. Germline CDR1 is SGHTA and CDR2 is FQGNSA.

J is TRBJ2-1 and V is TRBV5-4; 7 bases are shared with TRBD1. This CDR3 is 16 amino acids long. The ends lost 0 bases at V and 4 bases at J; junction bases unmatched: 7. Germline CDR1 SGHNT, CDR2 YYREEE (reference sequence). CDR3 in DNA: TGTGCCAGCAGCTTGGGTGGGCTGACAGGGTACAATGAGCAGTTCTTC. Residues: CASSLGGLTGYNEQFF. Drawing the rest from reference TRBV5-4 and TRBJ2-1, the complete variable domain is ETGVTQSPTHLIKTRGQQVTLRCSSQSGHNTVSWYQQALGQGPQFIFQYYREEENGRGNFPPRFSGLQFPNYSSELNVNALELDDSALYLCASSLGGLTGYNEQFFGPGTRLTVL.

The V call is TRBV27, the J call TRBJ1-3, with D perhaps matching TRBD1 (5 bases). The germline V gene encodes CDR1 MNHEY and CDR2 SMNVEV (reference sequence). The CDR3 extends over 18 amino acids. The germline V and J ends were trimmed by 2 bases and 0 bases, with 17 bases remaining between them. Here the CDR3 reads CASSLTGPARRSGNTIYF. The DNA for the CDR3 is TGTGCCAGCAGTTTAACAGGACCGGCGAGGCGCTCTGGAAACACCATATATTTT.

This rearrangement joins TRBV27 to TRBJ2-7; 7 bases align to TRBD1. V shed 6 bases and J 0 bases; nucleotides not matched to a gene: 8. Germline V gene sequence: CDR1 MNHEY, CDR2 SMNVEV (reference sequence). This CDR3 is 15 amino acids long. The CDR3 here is CASSPEQGFSYEQYF. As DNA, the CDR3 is TGTGCCAGCAGCCCCGAACAGGGGTTCTCCTACGAGCAGTACTTC.

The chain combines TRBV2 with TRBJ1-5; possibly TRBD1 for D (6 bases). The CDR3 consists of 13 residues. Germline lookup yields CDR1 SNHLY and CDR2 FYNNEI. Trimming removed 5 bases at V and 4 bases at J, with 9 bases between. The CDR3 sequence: CASSNRVNQPQHF. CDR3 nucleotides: TGTGCCAGCAGTAACAGGGTAAATCAGCCCCAGCATTTT.

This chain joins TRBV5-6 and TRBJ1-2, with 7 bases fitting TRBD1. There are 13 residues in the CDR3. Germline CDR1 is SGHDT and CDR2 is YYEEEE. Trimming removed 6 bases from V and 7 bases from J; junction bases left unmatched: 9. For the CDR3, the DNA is TGTGCCAGCACCGCAGACAGGGTTCGTGGCTACACCTTC. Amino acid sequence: CASTADRVRGYTF.

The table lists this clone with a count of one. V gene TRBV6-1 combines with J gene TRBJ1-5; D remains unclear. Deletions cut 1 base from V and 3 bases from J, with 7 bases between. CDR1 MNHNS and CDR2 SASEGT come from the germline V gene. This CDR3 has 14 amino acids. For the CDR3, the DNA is TGTGCCAGCAGTGAAGGTCAGCTCAATCAGCCCCAGCATTTT. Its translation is CASSEGQLNQPQHF.

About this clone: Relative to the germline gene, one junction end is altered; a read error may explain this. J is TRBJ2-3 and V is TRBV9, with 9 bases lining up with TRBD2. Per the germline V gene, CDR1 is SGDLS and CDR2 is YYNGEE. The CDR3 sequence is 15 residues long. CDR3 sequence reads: CASSVEGTSRDTQYF. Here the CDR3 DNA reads TGTGCCAGCAGCGTAGAGGGGACTAGCAGAGATACGCAGTATTTT.

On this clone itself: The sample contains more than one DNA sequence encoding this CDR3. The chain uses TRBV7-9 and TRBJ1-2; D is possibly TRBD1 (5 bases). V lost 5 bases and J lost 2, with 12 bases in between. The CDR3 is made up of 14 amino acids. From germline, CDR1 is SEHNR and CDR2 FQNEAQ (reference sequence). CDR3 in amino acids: CASSPRGANYGYTF. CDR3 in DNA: TGTGCCAGCAGCCCCCGGGGCGCCAACTATGGCTACACCTTC.

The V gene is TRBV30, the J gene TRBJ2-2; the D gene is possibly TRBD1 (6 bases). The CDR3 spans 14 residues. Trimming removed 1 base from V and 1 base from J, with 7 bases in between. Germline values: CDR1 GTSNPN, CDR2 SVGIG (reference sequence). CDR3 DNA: TGTGCCTGGAGTGAGGGGGTGAACACCGGGGAGCTGTTTTTT. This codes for CAWSEGVNTGELFF.

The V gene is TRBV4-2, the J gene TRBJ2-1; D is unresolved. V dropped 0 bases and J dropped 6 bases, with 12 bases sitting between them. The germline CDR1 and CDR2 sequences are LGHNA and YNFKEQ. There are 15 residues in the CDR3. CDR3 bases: TGTGCCAGCAGCCAAGAGAGAGTTCCCTTCAATGAGCAGTTCTTC. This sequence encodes CASSQERVPFNEQFF.

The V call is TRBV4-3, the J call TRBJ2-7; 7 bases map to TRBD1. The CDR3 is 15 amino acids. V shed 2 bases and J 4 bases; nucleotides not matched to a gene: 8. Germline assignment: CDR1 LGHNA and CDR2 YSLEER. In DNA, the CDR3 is TGCGCCAGCAGCCAACCTGGACAGGCCAGTTACGAGCAGTACTTC. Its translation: CASSQPGQASYEQYF.

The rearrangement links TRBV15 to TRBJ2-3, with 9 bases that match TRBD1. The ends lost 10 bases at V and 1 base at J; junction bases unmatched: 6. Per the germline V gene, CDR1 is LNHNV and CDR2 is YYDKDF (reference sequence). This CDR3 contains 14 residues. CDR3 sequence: CASNRGQRTDTQYF. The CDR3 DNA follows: TGTGCCAGTAACAGGGGGCAGCGCACAGATACGCAGTATTTT. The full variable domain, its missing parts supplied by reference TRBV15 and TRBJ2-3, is DAMVIQNPRYQVTQFGKPVTLSCSQTLNHNVMYWYQQKSSQAPKLLFHYYDKDFNNEADTPDNFQSRRPNTSFCFLDIRSPGLGDTAMYLCASNRGQRTDTQYFGPGTRLTVL.

CDR3 region: CASSTRGAYTEAFF. The CDR3 DNA is TGTGCCAGCAGTACCCGGGGAGCCTACACTGAAGCTTTCTTT. The chain uses TRBV28 and TRBJ1-1, with no clear D. This CDR3 comprises 14 residues. Germline V lookup: CDR1 MDHEN, CDR2 SYDVKM. V was pared by 5 bases and J by 3 bases, with 13 bases between. Combining the CDR3 with reference TRBV28 and TRBJ1-1 gives the whole variable domain DVKVTQSSRYLVKRTGEKVFLECVQDMDHENMFWYRQDPGLGLRLIYFSYDVKMKEKGDIPEGYSVSREKKERFSLILESASTNQTSMYLCASSTRGAYTEAFFGQGTRLTVV.

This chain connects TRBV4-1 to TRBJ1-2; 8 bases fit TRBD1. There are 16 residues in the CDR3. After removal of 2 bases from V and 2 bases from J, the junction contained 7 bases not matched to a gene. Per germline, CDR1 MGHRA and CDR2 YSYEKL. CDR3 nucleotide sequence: TGCGCCAGCAGCCAAACAGGGGGACAGCGAAACTATGGCTACACCTTC. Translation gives CASSQTGGQRNYGYTF.

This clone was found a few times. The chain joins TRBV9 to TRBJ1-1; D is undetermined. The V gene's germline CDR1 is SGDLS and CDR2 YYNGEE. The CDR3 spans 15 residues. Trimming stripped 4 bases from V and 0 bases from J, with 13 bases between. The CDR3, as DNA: TGTGCCAGCAGCAATACCGGGCACATGAACACTGAAGCTTTCTTT. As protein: CASSNTGHMNTEAFF.

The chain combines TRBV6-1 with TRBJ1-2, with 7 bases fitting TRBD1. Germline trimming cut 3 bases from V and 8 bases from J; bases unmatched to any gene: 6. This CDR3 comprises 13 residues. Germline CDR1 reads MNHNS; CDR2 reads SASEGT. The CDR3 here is CASSERQGYGYTF. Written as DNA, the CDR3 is TGTGCCAGCAGTGAGAGACAGGGTTACGGCTACACCTTC.

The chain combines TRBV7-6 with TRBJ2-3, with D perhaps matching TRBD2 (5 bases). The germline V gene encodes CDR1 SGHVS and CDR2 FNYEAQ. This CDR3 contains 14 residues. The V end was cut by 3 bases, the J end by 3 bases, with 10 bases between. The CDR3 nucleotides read TGTGCCAGCAGCTTCGAGGGTCGTACAGATACGCAGTATTTT. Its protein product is CASSFEGRTDTQYF. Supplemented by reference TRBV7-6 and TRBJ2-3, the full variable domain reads GAGVSQSPRYKVTKRGQDVALRCDPISGHVSLYWYRQALGQGPEFLTYFNYEAQQDKSGLPNDRFSAERPEGSISTLTIQRTEQRDSAMYRCASSFEGRTDTQYFGPGTRLTVL.

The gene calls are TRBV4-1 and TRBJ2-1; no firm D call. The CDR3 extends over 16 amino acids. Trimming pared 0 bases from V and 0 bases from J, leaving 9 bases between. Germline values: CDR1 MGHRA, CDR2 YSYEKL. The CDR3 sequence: CASSQDWQASYNEQFF. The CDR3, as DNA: TGCGCCAGCAGCCAAGATTGGCAGGCCTCCTACAATGAGCAGTTCTTC.

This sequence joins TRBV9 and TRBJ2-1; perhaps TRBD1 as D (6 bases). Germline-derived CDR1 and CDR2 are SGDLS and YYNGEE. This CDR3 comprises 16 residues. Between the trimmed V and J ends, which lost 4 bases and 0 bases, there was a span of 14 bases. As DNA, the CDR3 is TGTGCCAGCAGCCCCTTAACGGACAGCTCCTACAATGAGCAGTTCTTC. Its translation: CASSPLTDSSYNEQFF.

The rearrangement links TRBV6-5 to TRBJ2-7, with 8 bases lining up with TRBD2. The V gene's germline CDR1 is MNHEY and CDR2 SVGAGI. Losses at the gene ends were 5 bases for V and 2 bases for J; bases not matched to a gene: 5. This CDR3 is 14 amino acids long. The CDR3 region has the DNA TGTGCCAGCAGTAACACCGGGGGGGCCTACGAGCAGTACTTC. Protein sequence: CASSNTGGAYEQYF.

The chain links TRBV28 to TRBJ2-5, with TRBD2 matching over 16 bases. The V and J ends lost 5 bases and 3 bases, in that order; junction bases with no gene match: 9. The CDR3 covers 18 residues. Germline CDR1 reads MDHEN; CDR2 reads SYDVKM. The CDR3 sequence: CASSGTSGGAGTKETQYF. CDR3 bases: TGTGCCAGCAGTGGGACTAGCGGGGGGGCCGGAACAAAAGAGACCCAGTACTTC.

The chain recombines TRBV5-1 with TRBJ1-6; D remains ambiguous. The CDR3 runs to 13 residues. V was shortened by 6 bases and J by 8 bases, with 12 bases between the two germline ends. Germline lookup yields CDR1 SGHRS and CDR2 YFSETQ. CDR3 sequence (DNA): TGCGCCAGCACGAAAGGGTTAGATTCACCCCTCCACTTT. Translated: CASTKGLDSPLHF.

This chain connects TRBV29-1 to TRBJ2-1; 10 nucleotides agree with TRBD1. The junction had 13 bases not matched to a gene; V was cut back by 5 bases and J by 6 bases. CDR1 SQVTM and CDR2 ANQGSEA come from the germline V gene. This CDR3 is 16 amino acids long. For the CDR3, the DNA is TGCAGCGTTAACCCCGGTGGACAGGGGGGGGCCAATGAGCAGTTCTTC. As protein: CSVNPGGQGGANEQFF.

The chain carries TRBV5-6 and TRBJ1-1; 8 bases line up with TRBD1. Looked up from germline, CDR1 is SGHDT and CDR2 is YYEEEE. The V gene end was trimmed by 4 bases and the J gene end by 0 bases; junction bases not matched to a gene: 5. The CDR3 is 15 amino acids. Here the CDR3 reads CASSGQGLLNTEAFF. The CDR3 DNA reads TGTGCCAGCAGCGGACAGGGACTTCTGAACACTGAAGCTTTCTTT.